This TCR beta chain was captured by sequencing in a study of cytomegalovirus exposure and HLA in healthy donors. As for the study in general: Roughly 180 million T cells yielded about 120 million unique TCR beta sequences, as an earlier analysis found.

The PCR used 60 Vbeta and 13 Jbeta primers. TCRdb's copy holds only in-frame clones and misses some; the assay was immunoSEQ multiplex PCR. The table includes roughly 150,000 clones, about 85% detected once. Note on this clone: Its antigen is currently unknown.

Findings and limits, study-wide: In a later analysis, parvovirus B19, influenza, CMV and Epstein-Barr virus appeared linked to several top co-occurrence clusters. A list of 164 TCR beta chains associated with cytomegalovirus was given. A link between a missense DCLRE1C variant and TCR beta V- and J-gene trimming emerged from a later analysis.

The CDR3 is made up of 12 amino acids. Looked up from germline, CDR1 is SQVTM and CDR2 is ANQGSEA. V gave up 7 bases and J gave up 11 bases, with 20 bases separating them. Sequenced material: PBMCs. This sequence was found in a man between 25 and 39 years old in good health and CMV-seropositive. V usage is TRBV29-1 and J usage is TRBJ1-1; D uncertain. CDR3 protein: CSGGLEKLRAFF. Written as DNA, the CDR3 is TGCAGCGGAGGACTGGAGAAGCTGCGGGCTTTCTTT. The entire variable domain, with the rest obtained from reference TRBV29-1 and TRBJ1-1, is as follows: SAVISQKPSRDICQRGTSLTIQCQVDSQVTMMFWYRQQPGQSLTLIATANQGSEATYESGFVIDKFPISRPNLTFSTLTVSNMSPEDSSIYLCSGGLEKLRAFFGQGTRLTVV.